This TCR beta chain was captured by sequencing in a study of T cells after yellow fever vaccination (dated by TCRdb to about 2019). Context from the whole study: Libraries from fractions with low cell numbers were prepared with the SMART-Seq v4 Ultra Low Input RNA kit. To follow T-cell clones before and after primary and booster YFV17D yellow fever vaccination, bulk TCR alpha and beta repertoires were sequenced over time. Two healthy male donors made up the cohort, one aged 18 to 29 years and the other aged 30 to 39 years. Blood was drawn at multiple timepoints before and after primary and secondary immunization, with bulk PBMC replicates and cell subsets isolated.

TCR cDNA was synthesized by 5'RACE template switching, through which a universal primer site and unique molecular identifiers were introduced. Priming of cDNA synthesis was performed from both the TCR alpha and TCR beta constant segments. Library amplification used two PCR steps, and the second PCR step added sample barcodes and sequencing adapters. Sequencing of the libraries was done on either Illumina HiSeq 2500 (2x100 bp) or NovaSeq (2x150 bp). As for the authors' bioinformatics: Reads were demultiplexed and collapsed into UMI consensus sequences with MIGEC, and V(D)J alignment was performed with MiXCR. Using edgeR on replicate PBMC samples, clonotypes were called vaccine-responding if FDR was below 0.01 and the log2 fold change was above 5 up to day 15. Bulk clonotypes were assigned CD4 or CD8 identity according to which sequenced CD4 or CD8 repertoire held them at higher abundance. TCRdb's own reprocessing of the public reads used fastp at Q25 and MiXCR and kept productive beta chains. Under each unique CDR3 protein, matching rows form one entry showing the most common genes and DNA. The V and J calls and clone size come from TCRdb's table, not from the authors' own analysis. The sample contains about 130,000 distinct CDR3 sequences, roughly 6.7% of them found a single time. The top ten hold approximately 2.7% of the sample.

V and J are truncated by 4 bases and 7 bases respectively, leaving an intervening sequence of 13 bases. Including the terminal cysteine and phenylalanine, the CDR3 comprises 13 residues. CDR3 DNA is the only sequence kept; it has 39 bases, read in frame from the first base. Based on the germline V gene, the CDR1 and CDR2 sequences are SGHDN and FVKESK. This clonotype has a count of ten or more. This clone's antigen is unknown. Base qualities are missing; no much larger clone stands one base away. The study at large found these results: The study included only two donors, which limits how far the findings can be generalized. A small share of clonotypes was detected in both CD4 and CD8 compartments, with the overlap likely arising from convergent recombination. FACS-sorted repertoires could contain abundant contaminating clonotypes from the bulk population, so computational filtering was required. The secondary T-cell response was found to be weaker but faster than the primary response, with a peak reached on day 5 rather than on day 15. Most clones expanded after primary vaccination (approximately 96% of CD4 and approximately 86% of CD8) were re-detected after the booster, suggesting that broad memory maintenance occurred.

Read against the paper, the sample's treatment or condition label means: live attenuated yellow fever vaccine strain. PBMCs were isolated from peripheral blood using a standard Ficoll-Paque protocol. CD4 and CD8 T-cell fractions were isolated with Dynabeads CD4 and CD8 positive selection kits. RNA was extracted with TriZol from bulk PBMCs, CD4 and CD8 fractions, and dextramer-positive and dextramer-negative fractions. The sequence was collected from a man younger than 30 who received the YFV17D yellow fever vaccine. The sample here was CD4+ T cells sorted from PBMCs, taken approximately 11 days after the first yellow fever vaccination. The chain couples TRBV14 to TRBJ1-2, with TRBD1 perhaps the D gene, on 5 matching bases. CDR3 reads: CASSPLQGSGYTF. The base sequence is TGTGCCAGCAGCCCCTTGCAGGGAAGTGGCTACACCTTC.